The 27 T cell receptor beta chains presented below share a single source sample, sequenced in a study of blood T cell repertoires in COVID-19. Profiling relied on immunoSEQ multiplex PCR, and the TCRdb table lists in-frame clones only, not all of them. The sample lists roughly 280,000 clones; approximately 82% were seen once. The sequencing sample was made of peripheral blood. The receptors here all came from a man aged 55 to 70 who had recovered from COVID-19.

This clone occurred once. CDR3 sequence: CASSLGGQAYNSPLHF. CDR3 nucleotide sequence: TGTGCCAGCAGCTTGGGTGGCCAGGCTTATAATTCACCCCTCCACTTT. The chain is built from TRBV5-4 and TRBJ1-6; D uncertain. Trimming removed 0 bases from V and 4 bases from J, with 11 bases in between. CDR1 is SGHNT and CDR2 is YYREEE in the germline V gene (reference sequence). The CDR3 is made up of 16 amino acids.

The V and J genes are TRBV7-2 and TRBJ2-1, with D possibly TRBD1 on 8 matching bases. The germline V gene encodes CDR1 SGHTA and CDR2 FQGNSA. This CDR3 has 18 residues. V was shortened by 4 bases and J by 5 bases, with 24 bases between the two germline ends. DNA for the CDR3: TGTGCCAGCAGCTCAGGGGGCTTTCGGCCTAGCGGAAACAATGAGCAGTTCTTC. Amino acid sequence: CASSSGGFRPSGNNEQFF.

In DNA, the CDR3 is TGTGCCAGCAGCTTGAGAGCCAATTCACCCCTCCACTTT. The encoded protein is CASSLRANSPLHF. The chain couples TRBV11-2 to TRBJ1-6; D gene uncertain. V lost 3 bases, J lost 7 bases, and 7 bases lay in between. Germline V gene data show CDR1 as SGHAT and CDR2 as FQNNGV. This CDR3 has 13 amino acids.

This clone appeared once. The CDR3 DNA sequence: TGCGCCAGCAGCCAAGGTTTCCTGGGAGCGCGAGGGGAGCTGTTTTTT. Protein sequence: CASSQGFLGARGELFF. V usage is TRBV4-1 and J usage is TRBJ2-2; D may be TRBD2 (5 bases). The CDR3 extends over 16 amino acids. Germline V gene sequence: CDR1 MGHRA, CDR2 YSYEKL. V was cut by 1 base and J by 8 bases, with 17 bases left in between.

The genes are TRBV6-5 and TRBJ1-1; the match to TRBD1 covers 7 bases. This CDR3 region has 15 residues. Germline V gives CDR1 MNHEY, CDR2 SVGAGI. J was trimmed by 2 bases and V by 5 bases; bases with no gene match: 8. The CDR3 region has the DNA TGTGCCAGCAGTCGCTTCCGGGACAGAAACACTGAAGCTTTCTTT. It encodes CASSRFRDRNTEAFF.

V and J are TRBV7-8 and TRBJ1-1; D uncertain. Germline lookup yields CDR1 SGHVS and CDR2 FQNEAQ. The V and J ends lost 0 bases and 0 bases respectively, with 11 bases between them. CDR3 size: 16 residues. As DNA, the CDR3 is TGTGCCAGCAGCTTAGCTGGTGGAGGCATGAACACTGAAGCTTTCTTT. Protein sequence: CASSLAGGGMNTEAFF.

V gene TRBV2 combines with J gene TRBJ2-3, with 11 bases fitting TRBD1. The junction had 8 bases not matched to a gene; V was cut back by 10 bases and J by 2 bases. CDR1 is SNHLY, CDR2 FYNNEI, per germline. CDR3 length: 15 residues. In DNA, the CDR3 is TGTGCCACCAAACGGGACAGGGGGACCACAGATACGCAGTATTTT. Encoded protein: CATKRDRGTTDTQYF.

There are a few counts of this clone. The gene calls are TRBV12-3 or TRBV12-4 and TRBJ1-2; 8 bases agree with TRBD1. The junction had 7 bases not matched to a gene; V was cut back by 6 bases and J by 13 bases. The CDR3 has 11 amino acids. This CDR3 is CASSTDRAPTF. CDR3 bases: TGTGCCAGCAGCACGGACAGGGCGCCCACCTTC.

The chain is built from TRBV7-9 and TRBJ1-2; 9 bases are a match to TRBD1. J lost 3 bases, V lost 10 bases, and 3 bases had no gene match. The CDR3 is 12 residues long. The germline V gene has CDR1 SEHNR and CDR2 FQNEAQ (reference sequence). In DNA, the CDR3 is TGTGCCACCCGGGACAGGGACTATGGCTACACCTTC. Its translation: CATRDRDYGYTF.

V is TRBV24-1 and J is TRBJ2-1, with D maybe TRBD2 (7 bases). The CDR3 contains 13 residues. The V gene lost 10 bases and the J gene lost 4 bases, with 13 bases spanning the gap. Germline CDR1 KGHDR, CDR2 SFDVKD. CDR3 coding DNA: TGTGCCACAGGGGGGGGAGCTTACAATGAGCAGTTCTTC. This encodes CATGGGAYNEQFF.

This clone has only a few counts. CDR3 loop: CASSLRGQGSGNTIYF. DNA for the CDR3: TGCGCCAGCAGCTTGAGGGGACAGGGATCTGGAAACACCATATATTTT. This chain connects TRBV5-1 to TRBJ1-3; 9 positions agree with TRBD1. CDR1 and CDR2 (germline): SGHRS, YFSETQ. Losses at the gene ends were 1 base for V and 1 base for J; bases not matched to a gene: 3. The CDR3 spans 16 residues.

V is TRBV4-2 and J is TRBJ2-4, with D tentatively TRBD1 (5 bases). Trimming cost V 0 bases and J 4 bases, with 7 bases left between them. CDR3 length: 14 amino acids. Germline V gives CDR1 LGHNA, CDR2 YNFKEQ. In DNA, the CDR3 is TGTGCCAGCAGCCAAGAAGGGGCGAAAAACATTCAGTACTTC. This codes for CASSQEGAKNIQYF.

This chain joins TRBV4-1 and TRBJ2-7, with 7 bases that match TRBD1. Unmatched junction bases numbered 6, after V lost 1 base and J lost 9 bases. The CDR3 is 13 residues long. Germline assignment: CDR1 MGHRA and CDR2 YSYEKL. DNA for the CDR3: TGCGCCAGCAGCCAAGCGACAGGGAACGGGCAGTACTTC. Translation gives CASSQATGNGQYF.

The chain is built from TRBV15 and TRBJ2-7, with a tentative D call TRBD1 (5 bases). Deletions cut 1 base from V and 2 bases from J, with 12 bases between. The CDR3 consists of 15 residues. Germline V CDR1 and CDR2: LNHNV, YYDKDF (reference sequence). The CDR3 nucleotides are TGTGCCACCAGCAGAGGAAAGCAGGGTACCTACGAGCAGTACTTC. Encoded protein: CATSRGKQGTYEQYF.

This clone was picked up a small number of times. The chain recombines TRBV5-1 with TRBJ2-7, with D maybe TRBD2 (5 bases). The CDR3 loop spans 15 amino acids. V lost 4 bases, J lost 0 bases, and 14 bases lay in between. CDR1 is SGHRS, CDR2 YFSETQ, per germline. CDR3 DNA sequence: TGCGCCAGCAGCCCCCTGTCCGGGGACTCCTACGAGCAGTACTTC. It yields the protein CASSPLSGDSYEQYF.

The chain employs TRBV5-8 and TRBJ1-3; D is uncertain. V lost 0 bases to trimming and J lost 1 base, with 11 bases between them. The CDR3 has 16 amino acids. Germline V gene data show CDR1 as SGHTS and CDR2 as YDEGEE. The CDR3 sequence is CASSLVFGVSGNTIYF. The CDR3 nucleotides read TGTGCCAGCAGCTTGGTCTTCGGAGTATCTGGAAACACCATATATTTT.

This clone is a singleton in its sample. The chain recombines TRBV28 with TRBJ1-1; 7 bases are a match to TRBD1. Germline CDR1 MDHEN, CDR2 SYDVKM. Trimming removed 5 bases from V and 5 bases from J; junction bases left unmatched: 8. This CDR3 region has 14 residues. CDR3 region: CASSLDRVETEAFF. The CDR3 coding sequence is TGTGCCAGCAGTCTCGACAGGGTAGAAACTGAAGCTTTCTTT.

This sequence joins TRBV3-1 (or the pseudogene TRBV3-2) and TRBJ2-7; no clear D. The CDR3 extends over 15 amino acids. Germline V gene sequence: CDR1 LGHDT, CDR2 YNNKEL (reference sequence). Trimming took off 4 bases at V and 5 bases at J, with 18 bases between the two ends. The CDR3, as DNA: TGTGCCAGCAGCCCGGAACCTGGGCGTCTACACGAGCAGTACTTC. This translates into CASSPEPGRLHEQYF.

The rearrangement uses TRBV5-1 and TRBJ1-1; D not certain. Trimming removed 0 bases at V and 5 bases at J, with 11 bases between. This CDR3 spans 14 amino acids. Germline V gene data show CDR1 as SGHRS and CDR2 as YFSETQ. The DNA for the CDR3 is TGCGCCAGCAGCTTGGTTCAGGCTACAACTGAAGCTTTCTTT. The encoded protein is CASSLVQATTEAFF.

This clone was detected only once. The genes are TRBV7-6 and TRBJ2-1, with a weak D call TRBD2 (5 bases). The germline gives CDR1 SGHVS, CDR2 FNYEAQ. The CDR3 length is 15 residues. The V and J ends lost 4 bases and 9 bases respectively, with 19 bases between them. CDR3 protein: CASSSTESSYAEQFF. The CDR3 DNA sequence: TGTGCCAGCAGCTCCACTGAGTCTAGCTATGCTGAGCAGTTCTTC.

The rearrangement joins TRBV28 to TRBJ1-1; D gene unclear. CDR3 length: 12 residues. Germline V lookup: CDR1 MDHEN, CDR2 SYDVKM. Trimming took off 7 bases at V and 4 bases at J, with 10 bases between the two ends. The CDR3 reads CASNGEATEAFF. CDR3 nucleotides: TGTGCCAGCAATGGGGAGGCCACTGAAGCTTTCTTT.

This rearrangement joins TRBV9 to TRBJ1-2; D not resolved. Trimming removed 0 bases at V and 6 bases at J, with 9 bases between. Germline V lookup: CDR1 SGDLS, CDR2 YYNGEE. The CDR3 has 13 residues. The CDR3: CASSVGSHDGYTF. DNA of the CDR3: TGTGCCAGCAGCGTAGGTTCACATGATGGCTACACCTTC.

This clone was observed a single time. J is TRBJ1-5 and V is TRBV19; 7 bases map to TRBD1. The CDR3 is 14 amino acids. V lost 6 bases to trimming and J lost 6 bases; unmatched junction nucleotides: 8. The germline V gene encodes CDR1 LNHDA and CDR2 SQIVND (reference sequence). The CDR3 DNA reads TGTGCCAGTAGCGAAGGGGGCCGGGTTCAGCCCCAGCATTTT. Amino acid sequence: CASSEGGRVQPQHF.

The chain carries TRBV30 and TRBJ1-1, with 7 nucleotides matching TRBD1. The germline V gene has CDR1 GTSNPN and CDR2 SVGIG (reference sequence). V lost 1 base, J lost 1 base, and 3 bases stayed unmatched. CDR3 length: 14 amino acids. The CDR3 region has the DNA TGTGCCTGGAGTGGGGACAGTCAGAACACTGAAGCTTTCTTT. Translation: CAWSGDSQNTEAFF.

This clone was recorded a few times. The chain uses TRBV5-1 and TRBJ2-1; TRBD2 aligns across 7 bases. CDR1 is SGHRS and CDR2 is YFSETQ in the germline V gene. J was trimmed by 7 bases and V by 1 base; bases with no gene match: 5. The CDR3 spans 14 residues. DNA of the CDR3: TGCGCCAGCAGCTTGACGACTAGCAAGAATGAGCAGTTCTTC. Encoded protein: CASSLTTSKNEQFF.

The CDR3, as DNA: TGTGCCAGCAGGAGGGACTATAACTCCTACGAGCAGTACTTC. Its protein is CASRRDYNSYEQYF. J is TRBJ2-7 and V is TRBV5-8; TRBD2 aligns across 7 bases. V shed 5 bases and J 0 bases; nucleotides not matched to a gene: 5. Per germline, CDR1 SGHTS and CDR2 YDEGEE. CDR3 length: 14 residues.

The rearrangement joins TRBV19 to TRBJ2-5, with TRBD2 matching over 11 bases. CDR1 and CDR2 (germline): LNHDA, SQIVND (reference sequence). The CDR3 is 16 residues long. V lost 4 bases, J lost 0 bases, and 4 bases stayed unmatched. DNA of the CDR3: TGTGCCAGTAGTACCCCTAGCGGGGGGTACCAAGAGACCCAGTACTTC. Translation gives CASSTPSGGYQETQYF.